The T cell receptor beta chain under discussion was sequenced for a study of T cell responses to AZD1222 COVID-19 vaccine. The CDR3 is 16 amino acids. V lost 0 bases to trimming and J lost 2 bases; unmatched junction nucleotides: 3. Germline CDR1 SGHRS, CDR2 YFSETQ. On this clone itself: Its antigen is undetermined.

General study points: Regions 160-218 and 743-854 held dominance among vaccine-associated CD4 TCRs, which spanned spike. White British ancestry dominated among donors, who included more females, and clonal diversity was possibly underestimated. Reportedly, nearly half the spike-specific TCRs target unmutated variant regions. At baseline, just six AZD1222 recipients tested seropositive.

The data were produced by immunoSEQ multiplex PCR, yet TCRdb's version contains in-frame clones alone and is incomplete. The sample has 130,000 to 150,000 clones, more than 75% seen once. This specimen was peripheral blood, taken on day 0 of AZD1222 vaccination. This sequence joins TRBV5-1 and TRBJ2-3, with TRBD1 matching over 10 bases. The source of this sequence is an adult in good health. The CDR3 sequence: CASSLGTGGITDTQYF. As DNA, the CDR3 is TGCGCCAGCAGCTTGGGGACAGGGGGTATCACAGATACGCAGTATTTT.